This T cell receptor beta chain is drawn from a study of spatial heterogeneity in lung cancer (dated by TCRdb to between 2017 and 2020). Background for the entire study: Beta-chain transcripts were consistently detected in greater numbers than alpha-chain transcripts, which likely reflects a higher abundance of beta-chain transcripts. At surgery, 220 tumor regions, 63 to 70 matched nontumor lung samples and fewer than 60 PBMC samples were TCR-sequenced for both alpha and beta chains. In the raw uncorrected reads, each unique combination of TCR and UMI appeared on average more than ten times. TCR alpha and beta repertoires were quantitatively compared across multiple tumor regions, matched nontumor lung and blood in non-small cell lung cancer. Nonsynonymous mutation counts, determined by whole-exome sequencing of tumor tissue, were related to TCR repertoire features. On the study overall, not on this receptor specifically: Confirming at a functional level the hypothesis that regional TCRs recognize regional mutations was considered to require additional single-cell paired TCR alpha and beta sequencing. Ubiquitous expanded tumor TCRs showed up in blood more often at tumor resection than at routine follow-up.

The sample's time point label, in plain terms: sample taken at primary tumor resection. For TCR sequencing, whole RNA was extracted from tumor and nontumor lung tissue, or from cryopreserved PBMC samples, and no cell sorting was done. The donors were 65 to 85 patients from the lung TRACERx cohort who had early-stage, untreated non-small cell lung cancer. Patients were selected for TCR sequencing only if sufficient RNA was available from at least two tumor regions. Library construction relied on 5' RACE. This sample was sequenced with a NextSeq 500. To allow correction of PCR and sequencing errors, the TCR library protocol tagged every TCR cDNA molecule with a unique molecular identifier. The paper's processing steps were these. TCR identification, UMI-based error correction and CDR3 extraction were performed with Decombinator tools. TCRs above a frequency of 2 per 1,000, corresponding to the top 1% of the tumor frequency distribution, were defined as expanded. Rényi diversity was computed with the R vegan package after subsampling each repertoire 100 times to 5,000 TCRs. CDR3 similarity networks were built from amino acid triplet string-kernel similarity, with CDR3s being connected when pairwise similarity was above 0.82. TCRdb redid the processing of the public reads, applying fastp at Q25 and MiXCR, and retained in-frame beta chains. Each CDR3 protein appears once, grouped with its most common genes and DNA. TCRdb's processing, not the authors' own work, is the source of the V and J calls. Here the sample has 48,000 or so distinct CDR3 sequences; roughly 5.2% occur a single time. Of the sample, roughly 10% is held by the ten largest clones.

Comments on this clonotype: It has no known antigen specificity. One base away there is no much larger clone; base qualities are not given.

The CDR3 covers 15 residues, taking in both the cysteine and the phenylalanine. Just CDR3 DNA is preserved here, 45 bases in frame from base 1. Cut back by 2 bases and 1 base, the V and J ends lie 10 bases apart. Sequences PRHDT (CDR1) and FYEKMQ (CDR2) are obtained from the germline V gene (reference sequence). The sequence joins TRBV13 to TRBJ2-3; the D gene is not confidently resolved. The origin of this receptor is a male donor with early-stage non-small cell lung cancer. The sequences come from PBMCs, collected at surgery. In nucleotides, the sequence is TGTGCCAGCAGCTTATCCGAGCGTGGCACAGATACGCAGTATTTT. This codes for CASSLSERGTDTQYF. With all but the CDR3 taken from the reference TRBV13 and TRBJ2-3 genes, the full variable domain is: AAGVIQSPRHLIKEKRETATLKCYPIPRHDTVYWYQQGPGQDPQFLISFYEKMQSDKGSIPDRFSAQQFSDYHSELNMSSLELGDSALYFCASSLSERGTDTQYFGPGTRLTVL.